Following are 20 T cell receptor beta chains from one sample sequenced in a study of neurological immune-mediated disorders. TCRdb called the 5' RACE reads again in MiXCR, with one record for every CDR3 protein. This repertoire shows around 40,000 distinct CDR3 sequences, 7% to 8.5% found once; its top ten account for 5.5% to 6%. Sequenced: CD4+ T cells from blood. Receptor source: a man between 50 and 59 years old in good health.

The chain uses TRBV5-5 and TRBJ2-2; D gene unclear. The CDR3 has 17 residues. Germline V lookup: CDR1 SGHKS, CDR2 YYEKEE (reference sequence). Trimming left V 0 bases short and J 5 bases short, with 17 bases between. CDR3 residues: CASSLGLGKAGTGELFF. CDR3 DNA: TGTGCCAGCAGCTTGGGCCTCGGCAAGGCAGGTACCGGGGAGCTGTTTTTT.

At least ten counts were recorded for this clonotype. The J gene is TRBJ2-3, the V gene TRBV20-1; TRBD2 matches 11 bases. Germline CDR1 is DFQATT and CDR2 is SNEGSKA (reference sequence). The ends lost 5 bases at V and 0 bases at J; junction bases unmatched: 7. The CDR3 is 16 residues long. CDR3 region: CSAGGLAVLSTDTQYF. CDR3 DNA sequence: TGCAGTGCTGGGGGACTAGCGGTCCTTAGCACAGATACGCAGTATTTT.

This clonotype has at least ten counts. This chain joins TRBV7-9 and TRBJ1-1; D may be TRBD1 (6 bases). Germline V gene lookup returns CDR1 SEHNR and CDR2 FQNEAQ (reference sequence). V was pared by 2 bases and J by 4 bases, with 11 bases between. The CDR3 length is 14 residues. The CDR3 DNA sequence: TGTGCCAGCAGCTTACAGGGGCTGAGCACTGAAGCTTTCTTT. Protein: CASSLQGLSTEAFF. Combining the CDR3 with reference TRBV7-9 and TRBJ1-1 gives the whole variable domain DTGVSQNPRHKITKRGQNVTFRCDPISEHNRLYWYRQTLGQGPEFLTYFQNEAQLEKSRLLSDRFSAERPKGSFSTLEIQRTEQGDSAMYLCASSLQGLSTEAFFGQGTRLTVV.

The sample holds many counts of this clonotype. The chain recombines TRBV7-9 with TRBJ2-1, with D perhaps being TRBD1 or TRBD2 (5 bases each). Germline V gene lookup returns CDR1 SEHNR and CDR2 FQNEAQ (reference sequence). V was trimmed by 4 bases and J by 2 bases, leaving 18 bases between them. The length of the CDR3 is 17 residues. The CDR3 loop is CASSSQAGSGTYNEQFF. CDR3 bases: TGTGCCAGCAGCTCCCAAGCAGGGAGTGGAACCTACAATGAGCAGTTCTTC.

In this sample, this clonotype turned up many times. The genes are TRBV6-1 and TRBJ2-2; D possibly corresponds to TRBD1 (6 bases). Germline values: CDR1 MNHNS, CDR2 SASEGT. The CDR3 has 15 amino acids. Trimming cost V 7 bases and J 5 bases, with 17 bases left between them. This CDR3 is CASIPGHGGTGELFF. The CDR3 region has the DNA TGTGCCAGCATTCCGGGACATGGAGGTACCGGGGAGCTGTTTTTT.

The V call is TRBV12-2, the J call TRBJ2-1; TRBD1 is taken as the D call from the table, unchecked against the DNA. TRBV12-2 has pseudogene status. The CDR3 contains 15 residues. Here the CDR3 reads CASRLAPDRDNEQFF. The CDR3 DNA reads as TGTGCAAGTCGCTTAGCGCCGGACAGAGACAATGAGCAGTTCTTC.

The chain is built from TRBV20-1 and TRBJ2-3; the D call may be TRBD1 or TRBD2 (5 bases each). The germline V gene encodes CDR1 DFQATT and CDR2 SNEGSKA (reference sequence). The CDR3 runs to 15 residues. The ends were cut back, 3 bases at V and 2 bases at J, with 15 bases in the middle. CDR3 sequence (DNA): TGCAGTGCTAGGAGAGGGGAACTACCCACAGATACGCAGTATTTT. Protein product: CSARRGELPTDTQYF.

This clonotype showed up many times. CDR3 bases: TGTGCCAGCAGGCTACAGGGGCCCTACTACGAGCAGTACTTC. This translates into CASRLQGPYYEQYF. The gene calls are TRBV12-3 or TRBV12-4 and TRBJ2-7; 7 nucleotides align to TRBD1. J gave up 3 bases and V 6 bases, and 8 bases lay outside the gene matches. The CDR3 loop spans 14 amino acids.

This clonotype was seen many times. V gene TRBV7-9 combines with J gene TRBJ2-1, with D possibly called TRBD1 or TRBD2 (5 bases each). V shed 5 bases and J shed 0 bases, with 11 bases lying between them. The V gene's germline CDR1 is SEHNR and CDR2 FQNEAQ (reference sequence). The CDR3 consists of 15 residues. CDR3 amino acids: CASSPGRSSYNEQFF. CDR3 bases: TGTGCCAGCAGCCCGGGACGGAGCTCCTACAATGAGCAGTTCTTC.

The chain links TRBV7-9 to TRBJ1-5; D gene unclear. V gave up 4 bases and J gave up 0 bases, with 7 bases separating them. Germline CDR1 and CDR2: SEHNR and FQNEAQ (reference sequence). The CDR3 consists of 14 residues. The CDR3 protein is CASSSKSSNQPQHF. The CDR3 DNA reads TGTGCCAGCAGCTCCAAATCTAGCAATCAGCCCCAGCATTTT. The full variable domain, rest sourced from reference TRBV7-9 and TRBJ1-5, is DTGVSQNPRHKITKRGQNVTFRCDPISEHNRLYWYRQTLGQGPEFLTYFQNEAQLEKSRLLSDRFSAERPKGSFSTLEIQRTEQGDSAMYLCASSSKSSNQPQHFGDGTRLSIL.

This clonotype occurred many times. V gene TRBV5-1 combines with J gene TRBJ1-1; no clear D gene. V was pared by 0 bases and J by 5 bases, with 14 bases between. The CDR3 length is 15 residues. Germline V gives CDR1 SGHRS, CDR2 YFSETQ. Here the CDR3 reads CASSLVGSQRTEAFF. Here the CDR3 DNA reads TGCGCCAGCAGCTTGGTCGGGAGCCAAAGGACTGAAGCTTTCTTT. Full variable domain (missing parts from reference TRBV5-1 and TRBJ1-1): KAGVTQTPRYLIKTRGQQVTLSCSPISGHRSVSWYQQTPGQGLQFLFEYFSETQRNKGNFPGRFSGRQFSNSRSEMNVSTLELGDSALYLCASSLVGSQRTEAFFGQGTRLTVV.

This clonotype was counted at least ten times. This chain links TRBV7-2 with TRBJ1-5; possible D gene TRBD1, 5 bases. CDR1 is SGHTA and CDR2 is FQGNSA in the germline V gene. The CDR3 is 15 residues long. Trimming removed 7 bases at V and 0 bases at J, with 13 bases between. The CDR3 protein is CASTQWGGSNQPQHF. The CDR3 DNA sequence: TGTGCCAGCACACAGTGGGGGGGTAGCAATCAGCCCCAGCATTTT.

The table lists this clonotype with many counts. The J gene is TRBJ1-2, the V gene TRBV3-1, with no clear D. CDR3 length equals 11 residues. Germline CDR1 LGHDT, CDR2 YNNKEL (reference sequence). V lost 1 base, J lost 8 bases, and 5 bases lay in between. The CDR3 protein is CASSQGLGYTF. CDR3 coding DNA: TGTGCCAGCAGCCAAGGCTTGGGCTACACCTTC.

This clonotype was seen at least ten times. The CDR3 DNA sequence: TGCAGCGTTGTGGTCGAAGGGAAGGGAAACACCATATATTTT. It specifies CSVVVEGKGNTIYF. The rearrangement joins TRBV29-1 to TRBJ1-3; D not certain. Germline V gene lookup returns CDR1 SQVTM and CDR2 ANQGSEA. There are 14 residues in the CDR3. The germline V and J ends were trimmed by 4 bases and 4 bases, with 14 bases remaining between them.

This clonotype was detected many times. This chain connects TRBV24-1 to TRBJ1-1; 7 positions agree with TRBD1. The germline CDR1 and CDR2 sequences are KGHDR and SFDVKD. This CDR3 is 15 amino acids long. With 2 bases clipped from V and 5 bases from J, the junction kept 7 bases outside the gene matches. CDR3 sequence: CATSDSLTGWTEAFF. CDR3 coding DNA: TGTGCCACCAGTGATTCATTGACAGGGTGGACTGAAGCTTTCTTT.

This clonotype was recorded many times. CDR3 coding DNA: TGTGCCACTACTAGGGAGGCGGGGGTCAATGAGCAGTTCTTC. This sequence encodes CATTREAGVNEQFF. The chain has TRBV15 and TRBJ2-1; 7 bases are shared with TRBD2. With V trimmed by 9 bases and J by 6 bases, 11 bases remained unmatched. Germline V CDR1 and CDR2: LNHNV, YYDKDF (reference sequence). The CDR3 covers 14 residues.

This chain uses TRBV30 with TRBJ2-7; a weak D match, TRBD2 (6 bases). Per the germline V gene, CDR1 is GTSNPN and CDR2 is SVGIG (reference sequence). The CDR3 loop spans 12 amino acids. V lost 4 bases and J 7 bases, leaving 14 bases between the germline ends. Written as DNA, the CDR3 is TGTGCCTGGAAGGGTGGCGCGGGGGAGCAGTACTTC. The encoded protein is CAWKGGAGEQYF. Together with reference TRBV30 and TRBJ2-7, the CDR3 gives the full variable domain: SQTIHQWPATLVQPVGSPLSLECTVEGTSNPNLYWYRQAAGRGLQLLFYSVGIGQISSEVPQNLSASRPQDRQFILSSKKLLLSDSGFYLCAWKGGAGEQYFGPGTRLTVT.

This clonotype was recorded at least ten times. This chain links TRBV6-6 with TRBJ1-5; no clear D gene. The CDR3 runs to 15 residues. V lost 0 bases to trimming and J lost 0 bases, with 6 bases between them. CDR1 and CDR2 (germline): MNHNY, SVGAGI (reference sequence). CDR3 sequence reads: CASSYSSDSNQPQHF. The CDR3, as DNA: TGTGCCAGCAGTTACTCATCCGATAGCAATCAGCCCCAGCATTTT.

The sample holds many counts of this clonotype. V gene TRBV11-2 combines with J gene TRBJ2-2; 7 bases line up with TRBD2. The V gene's germline CDR1 is SGHAT and CDR2 FQNNGV. The length of the CDR3 is 16 residues. V shed 0 bases, J shed 6 bases, and the junction held 7 bases outside the gene matches. CDR3 in DNA: TGTGCCAGCAGCTTAGAACCGGGGGGTGGCCCCGGGGAGCTGTTTTTT. Translation gives CASSLEPGGGPGELFF.

This sequence joins TRBV20-1 and TRBJ1-4; D remains ambiguous. Germline V gene lookup returns CDR1 DFQATT and CDR2 SNEGSKA (reference sequence). V lost 1 base and J lost 7, with 13 bases in between. The CDR3 is 14 residues long. The CDR3 sequence: CSARVGAGIEKLFF. The DNA for the CDR3 is TGCAGTGCTAGAGTGGGCGCGGGGATTGAAAAACTGTTTTTT.